This TCR beta chain emerged from a study of blood T cell repertoires in COVID-19. The overall study: The samples span acute and convalescent COVID-19 from the United States, Italy and Spain.

This clone was detected once. V dropped 5 bases and J dropped 5; count of bases not matched to a gene: 11. Germline V gene data show CDR1 as SGHRS and CDR2 as YFSETQ. The CDR3 has 17 amino acids. TCRdb keeps only in-frame clones here, not all; method: immunoSEQ multiplex PCR. This sample has 120,000 to 150,000 clones; 80% to 90% occur once, and the top ten carry less than 3.5%. J is TRBJ2-2 and V is TRBV5-1; 11 positions match TRBD2. Specimen: peripheral blood. The clonotype originates from a human donor with acute or convalescent COVID-19. The donor label of this sample is uncertain. The DNA of the CDR3 is TGCGCCAGCAGTCACACTAGCGGGGGACTCCGTACCGGGGAGCTGTTTTTT. Its translation is CASSHTSGGLRTGELFF.